This TCR beta chain derives from a study of shared clonotypes between healthy human individuals. Study context: The donor group consisted of a couple of women and a few men, aged 18 to 49.

Data came from immunoSEQ multiplex PCR; TCRdb stores just in-frame clones and leaves some out. Of about 2.1 million clones detected, around 93% appear once; the ten largest clones hold under 2%. Naive CD8 cells comprised CD45RO-negative, CCR7-positively selected cells, excluding terminally differentiated effector memory CD45RA+ cells. The CDR3 consists of 16 residues. The V gene's germline CDR1 is SGHVS and CDR2 FQNEAQ. The junction had 11 bases not matched to a gene; V was cut back by 5 bases and J by 5 bases. The specimen sequenced was naive CD8+ T cells from PBMCs. This clonotype originated in a man aged 18 to 35 in good health. Some clones in this sample may be carry-over from other donors' samples. The J gene is TRBJ1-1, the V gene TRBV7-8; 10 nucleotides match TRBD1. CDR3 loop: CASSPAGQGGRTEAFF. The CDR3, as DNA: TGTGCCAGCAGCCCAGCCGGACAGGGGGGGAGGACTGAAGCTTTCTTT.